The sequence of this T cell receptor beta chain was determined in a study of CD8+CD57+ T cells in acquired aplastic anemia. Study as a whole: Isolated CD4+ and CD8+ cells, once sorted, yielded DNA averaging roughly 3.4 ug. Points from the study as a whole: Patients and controls had in common twenty-nine CD8+ CDR3 sequences.

CDR3 and TCR beta VDJ profiling relied on genomic DNA as the template. TCRdb recomputed calls from the reads with MiXCR, one row per CDR3 protein. This sample carries 89,000 or so distinct CDR3 sequences, about 67% of them seen once, and the ten largest clones take 50% to 70%. All sequencing subjects had displayed CD8+CD57+ cell expansion on flow cytometry. Blood was sampled before the patients had received any therapy. This clonotype was counted a few times. Its antigen is unknown. From germline, CDR1 is KGHDR and CDR2 SFDVKD. V lost 3 bases, J lost 7 bases, and 5 bases stayed unmatched. The CDR3 has 15 residues.

The origin of this receptor is a human donor with aplastic anemia. What was sequenced was sorted CD4+, CD8+, or CD8+CD57+ T cells (not recorded which) from PBMCs. The chain employs TRBV24-1 and TRBJ2-1; 10 bases align to TRBD1. The CDR3 region has the DNA TGTGCCACCAGTGATCGACAGGGGGCTGCGAATGAGCAGTTCTTC. It specifies CATSDRQGAANEQFF.